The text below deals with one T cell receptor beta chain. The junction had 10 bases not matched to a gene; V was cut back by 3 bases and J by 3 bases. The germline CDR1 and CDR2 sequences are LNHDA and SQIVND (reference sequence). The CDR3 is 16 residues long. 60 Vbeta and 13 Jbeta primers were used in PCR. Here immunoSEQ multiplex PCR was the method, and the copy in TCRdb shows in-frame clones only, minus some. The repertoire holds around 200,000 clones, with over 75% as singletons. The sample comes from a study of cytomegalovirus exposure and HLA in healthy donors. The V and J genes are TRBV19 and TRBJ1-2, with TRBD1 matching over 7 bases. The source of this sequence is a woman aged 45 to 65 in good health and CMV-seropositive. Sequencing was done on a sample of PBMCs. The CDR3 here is CASSIMATGDDYGYTF. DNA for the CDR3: TGTGCCAGTAGTATTATGGCCACAGGGGACGACTATGGCTACACCTTC.